A single sample is the source of the 5 T cell receptor beta chains below, sequenced in a study of response to subunit inactivated influenza vaccine. Each CDR3 protein is one row after TCRdb ran MiXCR on the RT-PCR reads. Of hundreds of thousands of distinct CDR3 sequences in the sample, around 13% were seen once. Material: PBMCs from blood, obtained 14 to 15 days before vaccination. Receptors were obtained from a man aged 50 or older who received an inactivated influenza vaccine.

This clonotype was observed a handful of times. The rearrangement uses TRBV20-1 and TRBJ2-1; 9 positions agree with TRBD2. With V trimmed by 0 bases and J by 5 bases, 5 bases remained unmatched. The CDR3 has 15 amino acids. CDR1 is DFQATT and CDR2 is SNEGSKA in the germline V gene (reference sequence). CDR3 bases: TGCAGTGCTAGAGAACCCCGACTAGCGGACAATGAGCAGTTCTTC. It is translated as CSAREPRLADNEQFF.

This rearrangement joins TRBV15 to TRBJ2-7; D call uncertain. V was pared by 3 bases and J by 3 bases, with 12 bases between. The CDR3 contains 14 residues. CDR1 is LNHNV and CDR2 is YYDKDF in the germline V gene (reference sequence). The CDR3 DNA sequence: TGTGCCACCAGCAGGGAAAGTGGCGGCTACGAGCAGTACTTC. Protein: CATSRESGGYEQYF.

The chain joins TRBV6-2 or TRBV6-3 to TRBJ2-2; weak D call: TRBD2 (5 bases). The CDR3 length is 14 residues. The V end was cut by 7 bases, the J end by 9 bases, with 18 bases between. From germline, CDR1 is MNHEY and CDR2 SVGEGT. The CDR3 nucleotides are TGTGCCAGCAAACTCGACACAAGGGAGAGGGAGCTGTTTTTT. Translating it yields CASKLDTRERELFF.

This clonotype was counted many times. The J gene is TRBJ1-6, the V gene TRBV20-1; 7 bases align to TRBD1. The CDR3 consists of 16 residues. Germline lookup yields CDR1 DFQATT and CDR2 SNEGSKA (reference sequence). The V and J ends lost 0 bases and 6 bases, in that order; junction bases with no gene match: 8. The DNA of the CDR3 is TGCAGTGCTAGAGAAGCTAACAGGGGCGCTAATTCACCCCTCCACTTT. It yields the protein CSAREANRGANSPLHF.

This clonotype has more than one count but fewer than ten. J is TRBJ1-3 and V is TRBV10-3; D call uncertain. V was pared by 0 bases and J by 0 bases, with 6 bases between. Germline V gene data show CDR1 as ENHRY and CDR2 as SYGVKD. This CDR3 is built from 15 residues. CDR3 protein: CAISESFSSGNTIYF. CDR3 nucleotide sequence: TGTGCCATCAGTGAGTCGTTTAGCTCTGGAAACACCATATATTTT.